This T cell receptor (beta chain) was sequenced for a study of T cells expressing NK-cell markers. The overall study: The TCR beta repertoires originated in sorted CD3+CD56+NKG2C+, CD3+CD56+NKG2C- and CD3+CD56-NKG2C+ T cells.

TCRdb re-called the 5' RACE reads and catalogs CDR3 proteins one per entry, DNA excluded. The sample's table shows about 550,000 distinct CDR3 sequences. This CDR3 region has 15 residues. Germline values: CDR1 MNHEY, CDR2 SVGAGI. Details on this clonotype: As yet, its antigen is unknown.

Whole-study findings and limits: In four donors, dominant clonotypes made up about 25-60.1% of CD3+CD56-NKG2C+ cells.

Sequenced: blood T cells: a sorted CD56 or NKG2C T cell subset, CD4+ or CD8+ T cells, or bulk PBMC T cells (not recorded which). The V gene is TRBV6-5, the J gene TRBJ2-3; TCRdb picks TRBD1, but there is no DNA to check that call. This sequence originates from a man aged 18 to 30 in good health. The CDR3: CASSYIRGGPDTQYF.